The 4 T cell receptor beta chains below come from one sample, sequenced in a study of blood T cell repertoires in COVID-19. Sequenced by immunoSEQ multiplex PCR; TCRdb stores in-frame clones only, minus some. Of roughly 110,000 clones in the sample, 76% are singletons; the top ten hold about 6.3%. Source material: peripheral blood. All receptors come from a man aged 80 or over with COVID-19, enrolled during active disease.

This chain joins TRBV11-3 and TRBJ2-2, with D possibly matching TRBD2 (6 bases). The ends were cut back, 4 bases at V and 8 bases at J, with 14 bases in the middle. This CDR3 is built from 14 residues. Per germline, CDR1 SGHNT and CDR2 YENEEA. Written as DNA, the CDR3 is TGTGCCAGCAGCTCCCGACTAGGAGAGGGGGAGCTGTTTTTT. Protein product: CASSSRLGEGELFF.

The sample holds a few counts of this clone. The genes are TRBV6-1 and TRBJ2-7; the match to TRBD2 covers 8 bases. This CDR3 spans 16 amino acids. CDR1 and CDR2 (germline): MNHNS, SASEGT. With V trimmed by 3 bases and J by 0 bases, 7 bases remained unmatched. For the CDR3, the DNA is TGTGCCAGCAGTGAGAGTTCCGGGACTAGCTCCTACGAGCAGTACTTC. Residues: CASSESSGTSSYEQYF.

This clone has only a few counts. The CDR3 nucleotides are TGTGCCAGTAGTATGGCACAGGGATTCTCCTACGAGCAGTACTTC. It is translated as CASSMAQGFSYEQYF. The rearrangement uses TRBV19 and TRBJ2-7; weak D call: TRBD1 (6 bases). The CDR3 covers 15 residues. The ends were cut back, 3 bases at V and 0 bases at J, with 12 bases in the middle. Germline CDR1 reads LNHDA; CDR2 reads SQIVND (reference sequence).

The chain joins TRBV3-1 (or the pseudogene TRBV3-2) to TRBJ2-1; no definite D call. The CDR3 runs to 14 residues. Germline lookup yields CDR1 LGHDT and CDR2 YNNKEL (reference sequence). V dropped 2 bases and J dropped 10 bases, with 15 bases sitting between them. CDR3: CASSQFAGPGEQFF. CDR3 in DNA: TGTGCCAGCAGCCAATTCGCTGGCCCCGGGGAGCAGTTCTTC.